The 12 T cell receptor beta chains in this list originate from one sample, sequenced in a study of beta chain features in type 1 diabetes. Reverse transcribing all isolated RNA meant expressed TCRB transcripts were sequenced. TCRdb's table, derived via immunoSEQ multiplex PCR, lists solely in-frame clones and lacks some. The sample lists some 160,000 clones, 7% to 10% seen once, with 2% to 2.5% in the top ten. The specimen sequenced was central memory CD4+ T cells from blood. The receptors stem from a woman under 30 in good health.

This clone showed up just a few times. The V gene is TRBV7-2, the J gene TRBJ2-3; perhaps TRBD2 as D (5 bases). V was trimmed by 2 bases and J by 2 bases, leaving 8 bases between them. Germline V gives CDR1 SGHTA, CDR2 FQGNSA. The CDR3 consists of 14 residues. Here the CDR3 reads CASSLLANTDTQYF. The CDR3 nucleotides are TGTGCCAGCAGCTTATTAGCGAACACAGATACGCAGTATTTT. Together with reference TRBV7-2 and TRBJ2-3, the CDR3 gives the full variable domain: GAGVSQSPSNKVTEKGKDVELRCDPISGHTALYWYRQSLGQGLEFLIYFQGNSAPDKSGLPSDRFSAERTGGSVSTLTIQRTQQEDSAVYLCASSLLANTDTQYFGPGTRLTVL.

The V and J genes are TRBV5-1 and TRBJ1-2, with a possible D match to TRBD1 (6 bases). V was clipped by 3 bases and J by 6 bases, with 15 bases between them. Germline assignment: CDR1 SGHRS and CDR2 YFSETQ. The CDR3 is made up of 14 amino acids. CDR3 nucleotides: TGCGCCAGCAGCTCTTCAACAGGGTTGGATGGCTACACCTTC. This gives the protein CASSSSTGLDGYTF.

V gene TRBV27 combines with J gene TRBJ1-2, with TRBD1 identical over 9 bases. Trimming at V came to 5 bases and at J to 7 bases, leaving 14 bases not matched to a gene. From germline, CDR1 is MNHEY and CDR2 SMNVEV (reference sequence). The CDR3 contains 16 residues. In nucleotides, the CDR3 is TGTGCCAGCAGTCAGCGCAAGGGGGACAGGGCGAGTGGCTACACCTTC. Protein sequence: CASSQRKGDRASGYTF.

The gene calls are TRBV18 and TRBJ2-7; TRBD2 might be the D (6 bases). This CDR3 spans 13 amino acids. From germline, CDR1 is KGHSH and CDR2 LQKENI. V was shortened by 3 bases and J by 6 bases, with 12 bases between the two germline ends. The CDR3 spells CASSPSGEAEQYF. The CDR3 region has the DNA TGTGCCAGCTCACCGTCGGGGGAGGCCGAGCAGTACTTC.

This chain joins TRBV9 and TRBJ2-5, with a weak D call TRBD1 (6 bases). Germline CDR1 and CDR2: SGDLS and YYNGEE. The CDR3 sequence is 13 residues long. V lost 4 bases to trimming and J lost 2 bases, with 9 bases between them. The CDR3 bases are TGTGCCAGCAGCCAGACAGGTCAAGAGACCCAGTACTTC. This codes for CASSQTGQETQYF. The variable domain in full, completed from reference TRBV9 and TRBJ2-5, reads DSGVTQTPKHLITATGQRVTLRCSPRSGDLSVYWYQQSLDQGLQFLIQYYNGEERAKGNILERFSAQQFPDLHSELNLSSLELGDSALYFCASSQTGQETQYFGPGTRLLVL.

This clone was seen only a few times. Here the CDR3 reads CASSWTSGNTGELFF. For the CDR3, the DNA is TGTGCCAGCAGCTGGACTAGCGGGAACACCGGGGAGCTGTTTTTT. The chain links TRBV11-2 to TRBJ2-2; 10 bases are a match to TRBD2. Losses at the gene ends were 4 bases for V and 1 base for J; bases not matched to a gene: 0. Germline assignment: CDR1 SGHAT and CDR2 FQNNGV. The CDR3 extends over 15 amino acids.

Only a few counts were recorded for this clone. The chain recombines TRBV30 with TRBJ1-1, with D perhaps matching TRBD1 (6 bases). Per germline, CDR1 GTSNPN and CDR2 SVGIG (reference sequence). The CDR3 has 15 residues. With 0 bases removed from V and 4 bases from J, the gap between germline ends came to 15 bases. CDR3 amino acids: CAWSVEGGRSTEAFF. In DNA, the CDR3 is TGTGCCTGGAGTGTGGAGGGGGGGCGAAGCACTGAAGCTTTCTTT. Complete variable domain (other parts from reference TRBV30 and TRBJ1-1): SQTIHQWPATLVQPVGSPLSLECTVEGTSNPNLYWYRQAAGRGLQLLFYSVGIGQISSEVPQNLSASRPQDRQFILSSKKLLLSDSGFYLCAWSVEGGRSTEAFFGQGTRLTVV.

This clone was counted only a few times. CDR3 sequence reads: CASSPSGGHTGELFF. The DNA of the CDR3 is TGTGCCAGCAGCCCTAGCGGGGGACACACCGGGGAGCTGTTTTTT. This chain connects TRBV11-2 to TRBJ2-2; 10 positions agree with TRBD2. The germline V gene has CDR1 SGHAT and CDR2 FQNNGV. The length of the CDR3 is 15 residues. V trimming: 5 bases; J trimming: 3 bases; junction bases outside the gene matches: 3.

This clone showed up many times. CDR3 sequence (DNA): TGCGCCAGCAGCCAGGACAGTAGCTCCTACAATGAGCAGTTCTTC. This gives the protein CASSQDSSSYNEQFF. The V and J genes are TRBV4-1 and TRBJ2-1, with TRBD1 as a possible D gene (6 bases). V was pared by 3 bases and J by 0 bases, with 9 bases between. This CDR3 has 15 amino acids. Germline values: CDR1 MGHRA, CDR2 YSYEKL.

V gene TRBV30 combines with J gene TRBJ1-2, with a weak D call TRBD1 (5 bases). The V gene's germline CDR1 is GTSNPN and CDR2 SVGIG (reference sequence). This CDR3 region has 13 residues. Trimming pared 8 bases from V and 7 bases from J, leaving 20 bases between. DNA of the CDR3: TGTGCCACCGGACGGGGGTCACCAGCTGGCTACACCTTC. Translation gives CATGRGSPAGYTF.

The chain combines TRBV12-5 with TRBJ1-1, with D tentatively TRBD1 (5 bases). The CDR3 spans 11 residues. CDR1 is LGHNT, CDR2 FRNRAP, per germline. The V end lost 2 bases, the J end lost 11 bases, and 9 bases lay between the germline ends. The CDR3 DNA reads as TGTGCTAGTGGTTTGCAGGGCAGCGCTTTCTTT. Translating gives CASGLQGSAFF.

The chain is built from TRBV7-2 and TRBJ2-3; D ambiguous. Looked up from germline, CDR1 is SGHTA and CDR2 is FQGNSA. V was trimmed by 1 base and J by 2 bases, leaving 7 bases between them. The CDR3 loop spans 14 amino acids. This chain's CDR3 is CASSLGAFTDTQYF. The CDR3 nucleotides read TGTGCCAGCAGCTTAGGGGCCTTCACAGATACGCAGTATTTT.